The 26 T cell receptor beta chains given below trace back to one sample, sequenced in a study of blood T cell repertoires in COVID-19. Sequencing used immunoSEQ multiplex PCR; TCRdb keeps in-frame clones, though not all of them. The sample holds roughly 130,000 clones; roughly 82% are singletons and the top ten take about an eighth. Sequencing used peripheral blood. All receptors derive from an elderly man with acute or convalescent COVID-19.

V usage is TRBV7-9 and J usage is TRBJ1-1; D is unresolved. This CDR3 comprises 13 residues. Trimming stripped 5 bases from V and 2 bases from J, with 9 bases between. CDR1 is SEHNR and CDR2 is FQNEAQ in the germline V gene (reference sequence). In nucleotides, the CDR3 is TGTGCCAGCAGCCGTATGCTAAACACTGAAGCTTTCTTT. This codes for CASSRMLNTEAFF.

The rearrangement uses TRBV7-2 and TRBJ2-1; 7 nucleotides line up with TRBD2. CDR3 length: 16 amino acids. V trimming: 8 bases; J trimming: 6 bases; junction bases outside the gene matches: 16. Germline loops: CDR1 SGHTA, CDR2 FQGNSA. The CDR3 DNA follows: TGTGCCAGCGGGCTACCTTTGGGCGGGGGAACCAATGAGCAGTTCTTC. Amino acid sequence: CASGLPLGGGTNEQFF.

The rearrangement links TRBV29-1 to TRBJ2-7; perhaps TRBD1 as D (6 bases). Germline CDR1 and CDR2: SQVTM and ANQGSEA. There are 14 residues in the CDR3. V lost 8 bases and J 2 bases, leaving 19 bases between the germline ends. CDR3 DNA: TGCAGCACCACAACAGGGCTTGGGCCCTACGAGCAGTACTTC. It is translated as CSTTTGLGPYEQYF.

This chain uses TRBV9 with TRBJ1-5; D is undetermined. Trimming stripped 7 bases from V and 3 bases from J, with 17 bases between. The germline V gene has CDR1 SGDLS and CDR2 YYNGEE. This CDR3 is built from 15 residues. The CDR3 DNA reads as TGTGCCAGCGGCCCAGCGGGGTATGCCAATCAGCCCCAGCATTTT. Protein: CASGPAGYANQPQHF.

This chain uses TRBV13 with TRBJ2-3; D may be TRBD1 (5 bases). Trimming left V 5 bases short and J 0 bases short, with 18 bases between. Germline CDR1 PRHDT, CDR2 FYEKMQ (reference sequence). The CDR3 is 17 amino acids. CDR3 amino acids: CASSAPVGRESTDTQYF. The CDR3, as DNA: TGTGCCAGCAGCGCTCCGGTGGGCAGGGAAAGCACAGATACGCAGTATTTT.

The J gene is TRBJ2-5, the V gene TRBV19; tentative D call: TRBD1 (5 bases). The CDR3 length is 14 residues. Trimming stripped 2 bases from V and 7 bases from J, with 14 bases between. Germline lookup yields CDR1 LNHDA and CDR2 SQIVND (reference sequence). The CDR3 region is CASSIQDTAATQYF. Here the CDR3 DNA reads TGTGCCAGTAGTATACAGGACACCGCGGCGACCCAGTACTTC. Supplemented by reference TRBV19 and TRBJ2-5, the full variable domain reads DGGITQSPKYLFRKEGQNVTLSCEQNLNHDAMYWYRQDPGQGLRLIYYSQIVNDFQKGDIAEGYSVSREKKESFPLTVTSAQKNPTAFYLCASSIQDTAATQYFGPGTRLLVL.

J is TRBJ2-7 and V is TRBV4-1; weak D call: TRBD1 (5 bases). CDR1 is MGHRA and CDR2 is YSYEKL in the germline V gene. With 4 bases removed from V and 5 bases from J, the gap between germline ends came to 27 bases. CDR3 size: 18 residues. As DNA, the CDR3 is TGCGCCAGCAGCCCCAACGCGCCAGGGAATCTGGGTCTAAACGAGCAGTACTTC. It codes for CASSPNAPGNLGLNEQYF.

V is TRBV24-1 and J is TRBJ2-1; D uncertain. V was shortened by 4 bases and J by 8 bases, with 11 bases between the two germline ends. Germline V lookup: CDR1 KGHDR, CDR2 SFDVKD. The CDR3 totals 13 residues. The CDR3 nucleotides read TGTGCCACCAGTGACCGTAGTTTCGATGAGCAGTTCTTC. As protein: CATSDRSFDEQFF.

The chain is built from TRBV11-2 and TRBJ2-2, with no clear D. This CDR3 is built from 14 residues. Trimming stripped 3 bases from V and 7 bases from J, with 12 bases between. Germline lookup yields CDR1 SGHAT and CDR2 FQNNGV. The CDR3 nucleotides read TGTGCCAGCAGCTTCCCTAACTCGATCGGGGAGCTGTTTTTT. Residues: CASSFPNSIGELFF.

The chain is built from TRBV7-2 and TRBJ2-7; TRBD1 matches at 7 bases. The trim removed 3 bases at V and 4 bases at J, leaving 3 bases unmatched. The CDR3 extends over 13 amino acids. Germline loops: CDR1 SGHTA, CDR2 FQGNSA. DNA for the CDR3: TGTGCCAGCAGCTTGACAGGGACGTACGAGCAGTACTTC. Amino acid sequence: CASSLTGTYEQYF.

In this sample, this clone turned up once. The CDR3 reads CATSDYDRGKGNEQFF. Here the CDR3 DNA reads TGTGCCACCAGTGATTACGACAGGGGAAAAGGCAATGAGCAGTTCTTC. The chain uses TRBV24-1 and TRBJ2-1, with TRBD1 matching 8 bases. Trimming removed 2 bases from V and 6 bases from J; junction bases left unmatched: 8. The germline CDR1 and CDR2 sequences are KGHDR and SFDVKD. This CDR3 is 16 amino acids long.

V gene TRBV10-1 combines with J gene TRBJ2-7; D is possibly TRBD2 (6 bases). CDR1 WNHNN and CDR2 SYGVQD come from the germline V gene (reference sequence). This CDR3 has 12 residues. Trimming took off 6 bases at V and 3 bases at J, with 9 bases between the two ends. CDR3 sequence reads: CASRAGLYEQYF. The CDR3 bases are TGCGCCAGCAGGGCGGGACTCTACGAGCAGTACTTC.

The CDR3: CASSLSGGKSPLHF. CDR3 nucleotide sequence: TGTGCCAGCAGCTTAAGTGGCGGTAAATCACCCCTCCACTTT. The V call is TRBV7-3, the J call TRBJ1-6, with D unresolved. This CDR3 region has 14 residues. Germline V gene lookup returns CDR1 SGHTA and CDR2 FQGTGA. Trimming left V 1 base short and J 10 bases short, with 11 bases between.

The chain recombines TRBV25-1 with TRBJ2-4; maybe TRBD2 (6 bases). The CDR3 totals 15 residues. Germline CDR1 MGHDK, CDR2 SYGVNS. V was trimmed by 4 bases and J by 5 bases, leaving 15 bases between them. CDR3 nucleotides: TGTGCCAGCAGTGTATCAGGGACTTTAGAAAACATTCAGTACTTC. Protein product: CASSVSGTLENIQYF. The full variable domain, its missing parts supplied by reference TRBV25-1 and TRBJ2-4, is EADIYQTPRYLVIGTGKKITLECSQTMGHDKMYWYQQDPGMELHLIHYSYGVNSTEKGDLSSESTVSRIRTEHFPLTLESARPSHTSQYLCASSVSGTLENIQYFGAGTRLSVL.

The J gene is TRBJ2-3, the V gene TRBV19, with 12 bases matching TRBD2. Unmatched junction bases numbered 5, after V lost 5 bases and J lost 2 bases. The CDR3 length is 16 residues. Germline V gene data show CDR1 as LNHDA and CDR2 as SQIVND (reference sequence). Here the CDR3 reads CASSGGLAGPTDTQYF. CDR3 sequence (DNA): TGTGCCAGTAGTGGGGGACTAGCGGGCCCCACAGATACGCAGTATTTT.

The rearrangement uses TRBV7-9 and TRBJ1-4, with 7 bases identical to TRBD1. CDR3 length: 15 amino acids. V shed 5 bases and J 7 bases; nucleotides not matched to a gene: 10. From germline, CDR1 is SEHNR and CDR2 FQNEAQ (reference sequence). The CDR3 loop is CASSPRGTAVEKLFF. DNA of the CDR3: TGTGCCAGCAGCCCGAGGGGGACAGCAGTTGAAAAACTGTTTTTT.

The CDR3 reads CASSTRQGGTSSYNSPLHF. In DNA form, the CDR3 reads TGTGCCAGTAGTACACGACAGGGAGGCACAAGCTCCTATAATTCACCCCTCCACTTT. The chain recombines TRBV19 with TRBJ1-6; the match to TRBD1 covers 7 bases. The trim removed 4 bases at V and 0 bases at J, leaving 12 bases unmatched. CDR3 length: 19 amino acids. The germline V gene has CDR1 LNHDA and CDR2 SQIVND (reference sequence).

V is TRBV7-2 and J is TRBJ2-5, with 10 bases aligning to TRBD2. The V gene's germline CDR1 is SGHTA and CDR2 FQGNSA. The CDR3 has 19 residues. The ends lost 2 bases at V and 7 bases at J; junction bases unmatched: 19. Here the CDR3 reads CASSLLRTSGTILEGTQYF. CDR3 nucleotide sequence: TGTGCCAGCAGCTTATTGCGGACTAGCGGAACTATCCTCGAGGGGACCCAGTACTTC.

This rearrangement joins TRBV3-1 (or the pseudogene TRBV3-2) to TRBJ2-1, with a weak D call TRBD2 (5 bases). Germline V gene lookup returns CDR1 LGHDT and CDR2 YNNKEL (reference sequence). V was cut by 6 bases and J by 4 bases, with 16 bases left in between. The CDR3 spans 15 residues. CDR3 region: CASSPRGEGYNEQFF. Here the CDR3 DNA reads TGTGCCAGCAGTCCCCGGGGAGAAGGATACAATGAGCAGTTCTTC.

This chain joins TRBV5-5 and TRBJ1-5; D remains ambiguous. The germline V gene encodes CDR1 SGHKS and CDR2 YYEKEE (reference sequence). The CDR3 spans 12 residues. Trimming removed 4 bases at V and 5 bases at J, with 7 bases between. The CDR3 protein is CASSPRDQPQHF. CDR3 nucleotide sequence: TGTGCCAGCAGCCCCCGGGATCAGCCCCAGCATTTT.

For the CDR3, the DNA is TGTGCCAGCAGCTTGGACGGTAGCTCCTACAATGAGCAGTTCTTC. Its translation is CASSLDGSSYNEQFF. V gene TRBV5-4 combines with J gene TRBJ2-1; D gene unclear. Trimming took off 0 bases at V and 0 bases at J, with 7 bases between the two ends. The CDR3 has 15 residues. CDR1 and CDR2 (germline): SGHNT, YYREEE (reference sequence).

The chain joins TRBV19 to TRBJ1-6; no clear D gene. From germline, CDR1 is LNHDA and CDR2 SQIVND (reference sequence). This CDR3 comprises 16 residues. V was clipped by 1 base and J by 5 bases, with 12 bases between them. The CDR3 DNA is TGTGCCAGTAGTATAGCAGGCCAAGTGGATAATTCACCCCTCCACTTT. This sequence encodes CASSIAGQVDNSPLHF.

V usage is TRBV11-1 and J usage is TRBJ1-2, with D tentatively TRBD1 (5 bases). The germline CDR1 and CDR2 sequences are SGHAT and FQDESV (reference sequence). The CDR3 extends over 15 amino acids. The V gene lost 2 bases and the J gene lost 1 base, with 11 bases spanning the gap. CDR3: CASSLSSRDNYGYTF. The CDR3 DNA sequence: TGTGCCAGCAGCTTAAGTAGCAGGGATAACTATGGCTACACCTTC.

This clone was picked up a small number of times. The chain employs TRBV7-9 and TRBJ1-4; D is perhaps TRBD1 (6 bases). Trimming took off 6 bases at V and 7 bases at J, with 18 bases between the two ends. The CDR3 spans 15 residues. The germline V gene has CDR1 SEHNR and CDR2 FQNEAQ (reference sequence). CDR3 loop: CASRRGQSAFEKLFF. CDR3 in DNA: TGTGCCAGCAGGCGAGGACAGTCCGCCTTTGAAAAACTGTTTTTT.

The chain carries TRBV6-5 and TRBJ1-1; D gene unclear. This CDR3 region has 13 residues. V was cut by 6 bases and J by 1 base, with 9 bases left in between. Germline CDR1 is MNHEY and CDR2 is SVGAGI. CDR3 in DNA: TGTGCCAGCAGCATTCAGAAGAACACTGAAGCTTTCTTT. Its protein is CASSIQKNTEAFF.

The J gene is TRBJ1-1, the V gene TRBV27, with no clear D. The germline V gene has CDR1 MNHEY and CDR2 SMNVEV (reference sequence). Trimming removed 6 bases from V and 6 bases from J, with 11 bases in between. The CDR3 is made up of 12 amino acids. The CDR3 sequence: CASSRGRAEAFF. CDR3 in DNA: TGTGCCAGCAGCCGGGGTCGGGCTGAAGCTTTCTTT.